This T cell receptor (beta chain) was captured by sequencing in a study of blood T cell repertoires in COVID-19. The CDR3 runs to 15 residues. V lost 1 base to trimming and J lost 4 bases, with 14 bases between them. Germline V gives CDR1 SGHRS, CDR2 YFSETQ. Per the authors' pipeline: For nucleated cells, counts were estimated from reference gene primer amplification. The data were produced by immunoSEQ multiplex PCR, yet TCRdb's version contains in-frame clones alone and is incomplete. V, J and clone size derive from that table, while D and trimming were established from the DNA sequence. This sample has approximately 160,000 clones, with under 90% found just once.

The sequenced sample consisted of peripheral blood. This chain links TRBV5-1 with TRBJ1-1, with a weak D call TRBD1 (5 bases). This receptor was obtained from a woman older than 75 with acute or convalescent COVID-19. The CDR3: CASSLRQGGITEAFF. CDR3 DNA sequence: TGCGCCAGCAGCTTGCGGCAGGGTGGAATCACTGAAGCTTTCTTT. Full variable domain (outside the CDR3, taken from reference TRBV5-1 and TRBJ1-1): KAGVTQTPRYLIKTRGQQVTLSCSPISGHRSVSWYQQTPGQGLQFLFEYFSETQRNKGNFPGRFSGRQFSNSRSEMNVSTLELGDSALYLCASSLRQGGITEAFFGQGTRLTVV.